The 16 T cell receptor beta chains reported below all come from one sample, sequenced in a study of neurological immune-mediated disorders. TCRdb passed the 5' RACE reads through MiXCR, listing each CDR3 protein once. The sample shows around 69,000 distinct CDR3 sequences, 4.5% of them seen only once. The sequencing sample was made of PBMCs. The receptors stem from a man aged 25-45 years with multiple sclerosis.

This clonotype was picked up many times. The gene calls are TRBV5-5 and TRBJ1-1, with D unclear. Per the germline V gene, CDR1 is SGHKS and CDR2 is YYEKEE (reference sequence). The CDR3 runs 17 residues. V was cut by 4 bases and J by 4 bases, with 23 bases left in between. In nucleotides, the CDR3 is TGTGCCAGCAGCCCCCCGGCAGCGACGACTTCTGGCACTGAAGCTTTCTTT. Translating gives CASSPPAATTSGTEAFF.

In its sample, this clonotype was seen many times. This chain links TRBV6-5 with TRBJ1-6; 9 bases align to TRBD1. This CDR3 is 14 amino acids long. Losses at the gene ends were 5 bases for V and 8 bases for J; bases not matched to a gene: 4. Germline V lookup: CDR1 MNHEY, CDR2 SVGAGI. CDR3 in amino acids: CASSNRGRDSPLHF. DNA of the CDR3: TGTGCCAGCAGTAACAGGGGGCGCGATTCACCCCTCCACTTT.

This clonotype was observed at least ten times. The chain carries TRBV5-1 and TRBJ2-1; no clear D. The V end was cut by 1 base, the J end by 6 bases, with 11 bases between. The CDR3 consists of 14 residues. Germline V gene data show CDR1 as SGHRS and CDR2 as YFSETQ. CDR3 sequence: CASSLMSWGNEQFF. As DNA, the CDR3 is TGCGCCAGCAGCTTGATGTCTTGGGGCAATGAGCAGTTCTTC.

This clonotype was detected many times. V usage is TRBV3-1 and J usage is TRBJ2-7; 9 bases are shared with TRBD1. CDR1 LGHDT and CDR2 YNNKEL come from the germline V gene (reference sequence). Trimming removed 0 bases from V and 0 bases from J; junction bases left unmatched: 15. The CDR3 contains 20 residues. CDR3 sequence (DNA): TGTGCCAGCAGCCAAGATGCCCCCGGGACAGGGTTCCTATACTCCTACGAGCAGTACTTC. Amino acids: CASSQDAPGTGFLYSYEQYF.

This clonotype has only a few counts. The V call is TRBV5-1, the J call TRBJ2-3, with 8 bases lining up with TRBD1. The CDR3 totals 15 residues. Germline values: CDR1 SGHRS, CDR2 YFSETQ. V lost 5 bases and J lost 0; bases outside the gene matches: 5. CDR3 residues: CASSKDRASTDTQYF. For the CDR3, the DNA is TGCGCCAGCAGTAAGGACAGGGCAAGCACAGATACGCAGTATTTT.

Many counts were recorded for this clonotype. The V and J genes are TRBV25-1 and TRBJ2-7, with 8 bases that match TRBD1. Germline CDR1 reads MGHDK; CDR2 reads SYGVNS. CDR3 length: 12 residues. Trimming at V came to 4 bases and at J to 5 bases, leaving 1 base not matched to a gene. The CDR3 coding sequence is TGTGCCAGCAGTGGGACAGGGAACGAGCAGTACGTC. This gives the protein CASSGTGNEQYV.

This clonotype was counted at least ten times. The chain combines TRBV4-1 with TRBJ2-2, with a tentative D call TRBD2 (5 bases). V was trimmed by 5 bases and J by 1 base, leaving 8 bases between them. The CDR3 runs to 14 residues. CDR1 MGHRA and CDR2 YSYEKL come from the germline V gene. In DNA form, the CDR3 reads TGCGCCAGCAGCTGGACTGAGAACACCGGGGAGCTGTTTTTT. This gives the protein CASSWTENTGELFF.

The table lists this clonotype with many counts. The chain uses TRBV12-3 or TRBV12-4 and TRBJ2-2; 8 bases line up with TRBD2. The length of the CDR3 is 18 residues. The V and J ends lost 1 base and 1 base, in that order; junction bases with no gene match: 8. CDR3 sequence reads: CASSLVRSLAGNTGELFF. CDR3 nucleotide sequence: TGTGCCAGCAGTTTAGTCCGGAGTCTAGCGGGGAACACCGGGGAGCTGTTTTTT.

This clonotype was observed many times. The genes are TRBV9 and TRBJ1-2; D gene uncertain. Looked up from germline, CDR1 is SGDLS and CDR2 is YYNGEE. The CDR3 runs to 13 residues. Between the trimmed V and J ends, which lost 2 bases and 2 bases, there was a span of 7 bases. CDR3 nucleotides: TGTGCCAGCAGCGTTGGAGAGAACTATGGCTACACCTTC. Its translation is CASSVGENYGYTF.

This clonotype was found many times. The rearrangement links TRBV12-3 or TRBV12-4 to TRBJ1-1; D possibly corresponds to TRBD1 (6 bases). The CDR3 extends over 15 amino acids. Trimming stripped 5 bases from V and 2 bases from J, with 15 bases between. CDR3 DNA sequence: TGTGCCAGCAGTCCTCAAGAACAGGGAAACACTGAAGCTTTCTTT. Protein: CASSPQEQGNTEAFF.

This clonotype showed up many times. The chain employs TRBV11-2 and TRBJ2-3; no clear D. Germline values: CDR1 SGHAT, CDR2 FQNNGV. The CDR3 length is 15 residues. V was cut by 1 base and J by 2 bases, with 10 bases left in between. The DNA of the CDR3 is TGTGCCAGCAGCTTAGCGCGCGGATACACAGATACGCAGTATTTT. Translation gives CASSLARGYTDTQYF.

At least ten counts were recorded for this clonotype. The CDR3 spells CASSDISNTGELFF. CDR3 nucleotide sequence: TGTGCCAGCAGTGACATCTCGAACACCGGGGAGCTGTTTTTT. The chain employs TRBV6-1 and TRBJ2-2; D unresolved. The CDR3 loop spans 14 amino acids. V dropped 3 bases and J dropped 0 bases, with 5 bases sitting between them. Per the germline V gene, CDR1 is MNHNS and CDR2 is SASEGT.

This clonotype was recorded at least ten times. The chain employs TRBV7-3 and TRBJ1-2; D perhaps matches TRBD1 (5 bases). Germline V gene data show CDR1 as SGHTA and CDR2 as FQGTGA. The ends were cut back, 5 bases at V and 0 bases at J, with 19 bases in the middle. CDR3 length: 17 amino acids. CDR3 sequence (DNA): TGTGCCAGCAGCCCGCGGGACGGCCCGTTAGCTAACTATGGCTACACCTTC. It yields the protein CASSPRDGPLANYGYTF.

By frequency in the sample, this clonotype is medium-sized. The V gene is TRBV7-9, the J gene TRBJ1-1; unclear D gene. This CDR3 region has 15 residues. Trimming left V 3 bases short and J 1 base short, with 12 bases between. The germline gives CDR1 SEHNR, CDR2 FQNEAQ (reference sequence). CDR3 in DNA: TGTGCCAGCAGCTTTTCACCGACCCGGAACACTGAAGCTTTCTTT. It is translated as CASSFSPTRNTEAFF.

This clonotype was observed at least ten times. The rearrangement links TRBV4-1 to TRBJ2-1; D gene uncertain. From germline, CDR1 is MGHRA and CDR2 YSYEKL. The CDR3 is 15 residues long. Trimming removed 4 bases at V and 0 bases at J, with 10 bases between. CDR3 in amino acids: CASSPDLSSYNEQFF. CDR3 nucleotides: TGCGCCAGCAGCCCTGACTTGAGCTCCTACAATGAGCAGTTCTTC.

At least ten counts were recorded for this clonotype. V usage is TRBV7-7 and J usage is TRBJ2-3, with D perhaps being TRBD1 or TRBD2 (6 bases each). V gave up 5 bases and J gave up 0 bases, with 12 bases separating them. Per the germline V gene, CDR1 is SSHAT and CDR2 is FNYEAQ (reference sequence). This CDR3 has 15 amino acids. The CDR3 loop reads CASSPRGTSTDTQYF. The CDR3 DNA is TGTGCCAGCAGCCCCCGGGGGACAAGCACAGATACGCAGTATTTT.